This T cell receptor beta chain derives from a study of PD-1 blockade in classical Hodgkin lymphoma. There was relapse after autologous stem cell transplantation in every patient, and there was variation in brentuximab vedotin exposure. Patients had relapsed/refractory classical Hodgkin lymphoma with complete response, partial response or progressive disease as best response. Regarding this clone: No antigen is known for it. Other nucleotide sequences in the sample specify the same CDR3.

The protocol was immunoSEQ multiplex PCR, while the TCRdb copy is restricted to in-frame clones and leaves out a portion. Here the sample spans 12,000 to 15,000 clones, roughly 87% being singletons. The CDR3 has 14 amino acids. Germline V gene data show CDR1 as SGHDT and CDR2 as YYEEEE. Trimming left V 10 bases short and J 0 bases short, with 14 bases between. General observations from the study: The diversity seen at baseline in complete responders resembled that of newly diagnosed patients. In newly diagnosed patients, baseline TCR diversity was reportedly below that of healthy donors. The CD4+ diversity rise by C4D1 was clearest in complete responders.

This sample comprised peripheral blood mononuclear cells (PBMCs), obtained at baseline. The rearrangement uses TRBV5-6 and TRBJ1-3, with a weak D call TRBD1 (6 bases). The TCR originated in a human donor with classical Hodgkin lymphoma. The CDR3 is CASHRQVSGNTIYF. The CDR3 DNA sequence: TGTGCCTCCCACCGACAGGTCTCTGGAAACACCATATATTTT.